Each of the 32 T cell receptor beta chains below was sequenced from the same sample in a study. TCRdb passed the RT-PCR reads through MiXCR, listing each CDR3 protein once. The data show about 680,000 distinct CDR3 sequences, approximately 15% seen once. The specimen was memory CD4+ T cells from blood. All receptors come from a female donor in good health, serving as a healthy control.

This clonotype occurred many times. This chain links TRBV20-1 with TRBJ2-3; 8 bases are a match to TRBD2. The CDR3 runs to 14 residues. Germline V gives CDR1 DFQATT, CDR2 SNEGSKA (reference sequence). J lost 0 bases, V lost 3 bases, and 2 bases had no gene match. The CDR3 DNA is TGCAGTGCTAGGGGACTAGGGAGCACAGATACGCAGTATTTT. Protein product: CSARGLGSTDTQYF.

This clonotype was detected ten times or more. The CDR3 DNA reads TGCAGTGCTAGATCACCCAGCGAGGGGGATACGCAGTATTTT. This gives the protein CSARSPSEGDTQYF. V and J are TRBV20-1 and TRBJ2-3; D is possibly TRBD1 or TRBD2 (5 bases each). Trimming removed 2 bases at V and 6 bases at J, with 15 bases between. This CDR3 comprises 14 residues. CDR1 DFQATT and CDR2 SNEGSKA come from the germline V gene (reference sequence).

This clonotype has a count of ten or more. The chain combines TRBV7-2 with TRBJ2-2; either TRBD1 or TRBD2 may supply D (5 bases each). The length of the CDR3 is 16 residues. The germline CDR1 and CDR2 sequences are SGHTA and FQGNSA. V lost 1 base and J 4 bases, leaving 13 bases between the germline ends. CDR3 coding DNA: TGTGCCAGCAGCTTAGAGTCTAAGGGACGCACCGGGGAGCTGTTTTTT. The encoded protein is CASSLESKGRTGELFF.

The chain is built from TRBV20-1 and TRBJ2-7; D remains ambiguous. Trimming stripped 3 bases from V and 3 bases from J, with 6 bases between. Germline V gene sequence: CDR1 DFQATT, CDR2 SNEGSKA (reference sequence). The CDR3 is 11 amino acids. Here the CDR3 reads CSASTHYEQYF. The DNA of the CDR3 is TGCAGTGCTAGTACCCACTACGAGCAGTACTTC.

This clonotype was seen only a few times. The V call is TRBV9, the J call TRBJ2-1; 11 positions match TRBD2. The CDR3 spans 16 residues. Germline CDR1 SGDLS, CDR2 YYNGEE. The V segment lost 0 bases and the J segment 7 bases; nucleotides outside the gene matches: 6. This CDR3 is CASSVGSLAGVNEQFF. The CDR3 bases are TGTGCCAGCAGCGTAGGATCACTAGCGGGAGTGAATGAGCAGTTCTTC.

CDR3 protein: CSARDLLRAYEQYF. DNA of the CDR3: TGCAGTGCTAGAGATTTACTAAGAGCCTACGAGCAGTACTTC. The V call is TRBV20-1, the J call TRBJ2-7; the D is unclear. This CDR3 has 14 residues. Germline CDR1 reads DFQATT; CDR2 reads SNEGSKA (reference sequence). Trimming took off 0 bases at V and 2 bases at J, with 11 bases between the two ends.

This clonotype has at least ten counts. The chain recombines TRBV5-5 with TRBJ2-3, with D possibly being TRBD1 (5 bases). V lost 3 bases to trimming and J lost 4 bases, with 12 bases between them. CDR3 size: 14 residues. Germline V gives CDR1 SGHKS, CDR2 YYEKEE (reference sequence). Here the CDR3 reads CASSSKGSADTQYF. Written as DNA, the CDR3 is TGTGCCAGCAGCTCCAAGGGGTCGGCAGATACGCAGTATTTT.

There are many counts of this clonotype. This chain uses TRBV15 with TRBJ2-1; D is unresolved. There are 12 residues in the CDR3. The germline gives CDR1 LNHNV, CDR2 YYDKDF (reference sequence). V lost 2 bases to trimming and J lost 5 bases, with 4 bases between them. The CDR3 DNA reads TGTGCCACCAGCAGACATAACAATGAGCAGTTCTTC. It specifies CATSRHNNEQFF.

The genes are TRBV28 and TRBJ2-1; D is undetermined. V was cut by 5 bases and J by 3 bases, with 11 bases left in between. Germline CDR1 and CDR2: MDHEN and SYDVKM. The CDR3 extends over 14 amino acids. The CDR3 coding sequence is TGTGCCAGCAGTACTCCGGGCGACTACAATGAGCAGTTCTTC. Amino acids: CASSTPGDYNEQFF.

DNA of the CDR3: TGTGCCAGCAGTAGACGACAGGGGAACACTGAAGCTTTCTTT. It specifies CASSRRQGNTEAFF. This sequence joins TRBV6-2 or TRBV6-3 and TRBJ1-1; 7 bases fit TRBD1. Germline-derived CDR1 and CDR2 are MNHEY and SVGEGT. The CDR3 loop spans 14 amino acids. The ends lost 5 bases at V and 1 base at J; junction bases unmatched: 4.

This chain uses TRBV2 with TRBJ1-3; weak D call: TRBD1 (5 bases). Looked up from germline, CDR1 is SNHLY and CDR2 is FYNNEI. Trimming stripped 7 bases from V and 0 bases from J, with 19 bases between. The CDR3 is made up of 17 amino acids. CDR3 sequence reads: CASKGAGNLLSGNTIYF. CDR3 in DNA: TGTGCCAGCAAAGGGGCGGGGAACCTTCTCTCTGGAAACACCATATATTTT. The whole variable domain, remainder taken from reference TRBV2 and TRBJ1-3, is EPEVTQTPSHQVTQMGQEVILRCVPISNHLYFYWYRQILGQKVEFLVSFYNNEISEKSEIFDDQFSVERPDGSNFTLKIRSTKLEDSAMYFCASKGAGNLLSGNTIYFGEGSWLTVV.

This clonotype was recorded many times. The junction departs from the called germline gene at one end, perhaps through a read error. The J gene is TRBJ2-7, the V gene TRBV10-3, with TRBD1 identical over 7 bases. The CDR3 totals 12 residues. In germline, CDR1 is ENHRY, CDR2 SYGVKD. This CDR3 is CAISEPDRVLSF. The CDR3 DNA sequence: TGTGCCATCAGTGAGCCAGACAGGGTTCTGTCCTTC.

The chain has TRBV29-1 and TRBJ2-1; D is possibly TRBD1 (6 bases). Trimming removed 6 bases at V and 8 bases at J, with 17 bases between. CDR3 size: 13 residues. CDR1 is SQVTM, CDR2 ANQGSEA, per germline. CDR3 residues: CSVLRQASHEQFF. CDR3 sequence (DNA): TGCAGCGTCCTGAGACAGGCCTCCCATGAGCAGTTCTTC.

This clonotype was detected a few times. Compared with germline, one end of the junction differs, possibly owing to a read error. The J gene is TRBJ2-5, the V gene TRBV6-1; D is ambiguous. Germline lookup yields CDR1 MNHNS and CDR2 SASEGT. The CDR3 covers 12 residues. The CDR3 sequence is CASCDSQETQYF. In nucleotides, the CDR3 is TGTGCCAGCTGTGATAGTCAGGAGACCCAGTACTTC.

In this sample, this clonotype turned up many times. The chain uses TRBV20-1 and TRBJ1-5, with TRBD1 as a possible D gene (6 bases). The CDR3 is 14 amino acids. The V gene's germline CDR1 is DFQATT and CDR2 SNEGSKA (reference sequence). Trimming stripped 6 bases from V and 3 bases from J, with 15 bases between. The CDR3 is CSARGHQYNQPQHF. DNA for the CDR3: TGCAGTGCCAGGGGACACCAATACAATCAGCCCCAGCATTTT.

The rearrangement joins TRBV6-6 to TRBJ1-5; a weak D match, TRBD1 (6 bases). The V end lost 0 bases, the J end lost 1 base, and 7 bases lay between the germline ends. The CDR3 length is 15 residues. From germline, CDR1 is MNHNY and CDR2 SVGAGI (reference sequence). CDR3 loop: CASSYSGQSNQPQHF. The CDR3 bases are TGTGCCAGCAGTTACTCAGGACAGAGCAATCAGCCCCAGCATTTT.

The table lists this clonotype with a few counts. The chain couples TRBV18 to TRBJ1-5; 8 bases agree with TRBD1. The germline V gene has CDR1 KGHSH and CDR2 LQKENI. The V gene end was trimmed by 6 bases and the J gene end by 2 bases; junction bases not matched to a gene: 12. The CDR3 totals 17 residues. The CDR3 DNA sequence: TGTGCCAGCTCTCCGACAATGCCGGGACAGGGCAATCAGCCCCAGCATTTT. Its protein is CASSPTMPGQGNQPQHF.

The gene calls are TRBV9 and TRBJ1-1, with D possibly being TRBD1 (5 bases). CDR1 and CDR2 (germline): SGDLS, YYNGEE. The CDR3 is 14 residues long. The V gene lost 1 base and the J gene lost 4 bases, with 11 bases spanning the gap. CDR3 protein: CASSVQGEGTEAFF. The CDR3 DNA reads TGTGCCAGCAGCGTACAGGGAGAGGGCACTGAAGCTTTCTTT.

This clonotype was observed a single time. This chain uses TRBV7-9 with TRBJ2-7, with D maybe TRBD1 (5 bases). V was trimmed by 7 bases and J by 6 bases, leaving 16 bases between them. CDR1 is SEHNR, CDR2 FQNEAQ, per germline (reference sequence). This CDR3 spans 13 amino acids. The CDR3 region has the DNA TGTGCCAGCACCCAAACAGGATCCGGCGAGCAGTACTTC. Translation gives CASTQTGSGEQYF.

The chain carries TRBV4-3 and TRBJ2-3, with a weak D call TRBD2 (5 bases). Germline lookup yields CDR1 LGHNA and CDR2 YSLEER. Trimming removed 0 bases at V and 4 bases at J, with 8 bases between. CDR3 length: 14 residues. CDR3 DNA sequence: TGCGCCAGCAGCCAAGAGCTAGCCTCAGATACGCAGTATTTT. It translates to CASSQELASDTQYF.

Details on this clonotype: A clone one base away is much larger, so this may be a read error. CDR3 sequence: CASSLLISGPSYNEQLF. CDR3 coding DNA: TGTGCCAGCAGCCTCCTAATTAGCGGGCCCTCCTACAATGAGCAGTTATTC. The gene calls are TRBV7-6 and TRBJ2-1; 7 positions match TRBD2. Germline-derived CDR1 and CDR2 are SGHVS and FNYEAQ. The CDR3 has 17 amino acids.

This clonotype was recorded many times. The chain has TRBV20-1 and TRBJ2-2, with D possibly being TRBD1 (5 bases). This CDR3 region has 13 residues. CDR1 DFQATT and CDR2 SNEGSKA come from the germline V gene (reference sequence). The V and J ends lost 5 bases and 2 bases respectively, with 9 bases between them. The CDR3 region is CSAGHRNTGELFF. CDR3 DNA: TGCAGTGCTGGACACCGCAACACCGGGGAGCTGTTTTTT.

This clonotype appeared many times. This sequence joins TRBV3-1 and TRBJ1-2; no reliable D call. The CDR3 totals 13 residues. Germline CDR1 LGHDT, CDR2 YNNKEL (reference sequence). Trimming took 4 bases from V and 4 from J, leaving 10 bases between them. The CDR3 DNA reads as TGTGCCAGCAGCCCCTCCGAGGCCTATGGCTACACCTTC. Protein: CASSPSEAYGYTF.

The chain has TRBV12-3 or TRBV12-4 and TRBJ1-5; D uncertain. The V end was cut by 6 bases, the J end by 5 bases, with 11 bases between. The CDR3 runs to 13 residues. The CDR3 DNA is TGTGCCAGCAGGCCGGGAGACGATCAGCCCCAGCATTTT. The encoded protein is CASRPGDDQPQHF.

This clonotype was detected ten times or more. This chain connects TRBV7-2 to TRBJ2-5, with 10 positions matching TRBD1. Germline CDR1 SGHTA, CDR2 FQGNSA. The V gene end was trimmed by 5 bases and the J gene end by 5 bases; junction bases not matched to a gene: 8. The CDR3 extends over 15 amino acids. CDR3 sequence reads: CASSLRQGAGETQYF. The CDR3 coding sequence is TGTGCCAGCAGCCTCAGACAGGGGGCTGGGGAGACCCAGTACTTC. The whole variable domain, filled in from reference TRBV7-2 and TRBJ2-5, reads GAGVSQSPSNKVTEKGKDVELRCDPISGHTALYWYRQSLGQGLEFLIYFQGNSAPDKSGLPSDRFSAERTGGSVSTLTIQRTQQEDSAVYLCASSLRQGAGETQYFGPGTRLLVL.

This clonotype was detected many times. The V and J genes are TRBV15 and TRBJ2-7, with TRBD1 as a possible D gene (5 bases). The V gene lost 6 bases and the J gene lost 3 bases, with 18 bases spanning the gap. The CDR3 has 15 amino acids. The germline CDR1 and CDR2 sequences are LNHNV and YYDKDF (reference sequence). The CDR3 nucleotides read TGTGCCACCAGTACTTGGCAGGGCCCCGACTACGAGCAGTACTTC. It encodes CATSTWQGPDYEQYF.

This clonotype came up many times. V gene TRBV6-5 combines with J gene TRBJ1-5; D is possibly TRBD1 (5 bases). There are 14 residues in the CDR3. CDR1 and CDR2 from the germline V gene are MNHEY and SVGAGI. V lost 5 bases and J 1 base, leaving 9 bases between the germline ends. The CDR3 reads CASSQRGSNQPQHF. The CDR3 DNA is TGTGCCAGCAGTCAAAGGGGAAGCAATCAGCCCCAGCATTTT.

This chain connects TRBV20-1 to TRBJ1-2, with TRBD1 identical over 9 bases. Germline lookup yields CDR1 DFQATT and CDR2 SNEGSKA (reference sequence). The CDR3 sequence is 14 residues long. After removal of 6 bases from V and 4 bases from J, the junction contained 9 bases not matched to a gene. The CDR3 loop reads CSASKGTGRYGYTF. The CDR3 nucleotides are TGCAGTGCCAGCAAGGGGACAGGGCGCTATGGCTACACCTTC.

This chain joins TRBV14 and TRBJ2-7; D is possibly TRBD2 (6 bases). The CDR3 contains 16 residues. The V end was cut by 4 bases, the J end by 1 base, with 17 bases between. Germline loops: CDR1 SGHDN, CDR2 FVKESK. The CDR3 loop reads CASSPRGLAISYEQYF. The CDR3, as DNA: TGTGCCAGCAGCCCCCGGGGACTCGCGATTTCCTACGAGCAGTACTTC.

This clonotype was observed many times. The V gene is TRBV12-3 or TRBV12-4, the J gene TRBJ1-3; D is perhaps TRBD1 (6 bases). This CDR3 spans 15 amino acids. V was shortened by 7 bases and J by 3 bases, with 16 bases between the two germline ends. The chain's CDR3 is CASTIQGGYGNTIYF. CDR3 bases: TGTGCCAGCACCATCCAAGGGGGGTATGGAAACACCATATATTTT.

The gene calls are TRBV30 and TRBJ2-3, with D tentatively TRBD1 or TRBD2 (6 bases each). The V and J ends lost 2 bases and 6 bases respectively, with 18 bases between them. Germline CDR1 is GTSNPN and CDR2 is SVGIG (reference sequence). The CDR3 totals 15 residues. The CDR3 region is CAWSLKGGGSDTQYF. Here the CDR3 DNA reads TGTGCCTGGAGTCTTAAGGGGGGCGGATCGGATACGCAGTATTTT.

This clonotype has just a few counts. The chain is built from TRBV27 and TRBJ2-3; possibly TRBD2 for D (5 bases). This CDR3 has 15 residues. Germline assignment: CDR1 MNHEY and CDR2 SMNVEV (reference sequence). Trimming cost V 6 bases and J 4 bases, with 17 bases left between them. For the CDR3, the DNA is TGTGCCAGCAGCCGGAGGCAATGGGGTGCAGATACGCAGTATTTT. Translating gives CASSRRQWGADTQYF.